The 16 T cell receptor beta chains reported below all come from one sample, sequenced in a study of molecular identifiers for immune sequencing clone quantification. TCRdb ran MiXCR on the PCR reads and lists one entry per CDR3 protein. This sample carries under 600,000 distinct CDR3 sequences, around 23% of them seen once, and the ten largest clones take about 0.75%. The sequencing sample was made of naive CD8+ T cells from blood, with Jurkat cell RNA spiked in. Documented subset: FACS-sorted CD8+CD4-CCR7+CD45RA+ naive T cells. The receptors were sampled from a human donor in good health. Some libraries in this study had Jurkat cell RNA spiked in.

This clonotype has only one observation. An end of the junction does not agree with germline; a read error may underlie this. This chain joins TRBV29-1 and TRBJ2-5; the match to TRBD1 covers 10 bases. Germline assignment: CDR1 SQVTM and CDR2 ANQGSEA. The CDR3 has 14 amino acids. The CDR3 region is CSVGTGVGQATPYF. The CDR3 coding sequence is TGCAGCGTCGGGACAGGGGTTGGCCAAGCGACCCCGTACTTC.

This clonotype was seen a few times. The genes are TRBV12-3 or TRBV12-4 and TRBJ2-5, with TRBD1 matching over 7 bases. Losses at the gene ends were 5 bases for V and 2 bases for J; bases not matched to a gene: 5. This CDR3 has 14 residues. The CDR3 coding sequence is TGTGCCAGCAGTCACCCGGGACAGCAAGAGACCCAGTACTTC. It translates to CASSHPGQQETQYF.

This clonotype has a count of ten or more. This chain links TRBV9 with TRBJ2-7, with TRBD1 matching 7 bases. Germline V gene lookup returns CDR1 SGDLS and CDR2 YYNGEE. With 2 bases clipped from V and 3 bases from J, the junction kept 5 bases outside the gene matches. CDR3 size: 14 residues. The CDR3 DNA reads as TGTGCCAGCAGCGTCCGGGACAGACACTACGAGCAGTACTTC. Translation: CASSVRDRHYEQYF.

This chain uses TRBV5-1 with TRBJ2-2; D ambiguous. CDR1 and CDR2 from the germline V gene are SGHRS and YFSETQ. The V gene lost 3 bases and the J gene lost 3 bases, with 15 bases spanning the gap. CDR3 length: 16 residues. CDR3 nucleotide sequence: TGCGCCAGCAGCTCGCAAGTGGCTCAAGACACCGGGGAGCTGTTTTTT. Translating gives CASSSQVAQDTGELFF.

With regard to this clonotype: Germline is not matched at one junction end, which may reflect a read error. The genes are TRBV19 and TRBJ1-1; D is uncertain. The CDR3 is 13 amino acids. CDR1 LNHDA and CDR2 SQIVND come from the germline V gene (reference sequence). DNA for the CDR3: TGTGCCAGTGGTATGGAAATGAACACTGAAGCTTTCTTT. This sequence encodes CASGMEMNTEAFF.

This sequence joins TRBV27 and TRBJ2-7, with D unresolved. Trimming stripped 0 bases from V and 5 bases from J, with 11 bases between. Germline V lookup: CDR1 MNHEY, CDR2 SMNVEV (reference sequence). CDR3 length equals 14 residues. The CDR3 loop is CASSLSTGPNEQYF. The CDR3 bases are TGTGCCAGCAGTTTATCGACGGGTCCCAACGAGCAGTACTTC.

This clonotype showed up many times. The CDR3 DNA follows: TGCAGCGTTGAAGGGGACGGCGGGGAGCAGTACTTC. Translation gives CSVEGDGGEQYF. The genes are TRBV29-1 and TRBJ2-7; tentatively, D is TRBD1 or TRBD2 (5 bases each). Germline CDR1 is SQVTM and CDR2 is ANQGSEA. V was clipped by 1 base and J by 7 bases, with 11 bases between them. CDR3 size: 12 residues.

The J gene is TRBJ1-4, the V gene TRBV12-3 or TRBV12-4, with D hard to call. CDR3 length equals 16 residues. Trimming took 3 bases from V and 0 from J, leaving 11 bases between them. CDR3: CASSLHGRPTNEKLFF. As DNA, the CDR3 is TGTGCCAGCAGTTTGCACGGGCGACCAACTAATGAAAAACTGTTTTTT.

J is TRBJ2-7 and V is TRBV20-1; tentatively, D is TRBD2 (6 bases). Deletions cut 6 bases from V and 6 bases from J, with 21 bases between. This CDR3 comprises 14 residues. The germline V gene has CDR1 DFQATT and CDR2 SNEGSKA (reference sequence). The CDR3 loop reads CSAYTAGPLVEQYF. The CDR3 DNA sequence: TGCAGTGCGTACACCGCGGGGCCCCTCGTCGAGCAGTACTTC.

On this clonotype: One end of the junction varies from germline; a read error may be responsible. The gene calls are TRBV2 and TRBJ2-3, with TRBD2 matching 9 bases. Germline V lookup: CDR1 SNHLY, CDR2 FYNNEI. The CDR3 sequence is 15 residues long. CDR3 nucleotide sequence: TGTGCCAGCAGTGATGCGGGGGGGTCCACAGATACGAAGTATTTT. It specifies CASSDAGGSTDTKYF.

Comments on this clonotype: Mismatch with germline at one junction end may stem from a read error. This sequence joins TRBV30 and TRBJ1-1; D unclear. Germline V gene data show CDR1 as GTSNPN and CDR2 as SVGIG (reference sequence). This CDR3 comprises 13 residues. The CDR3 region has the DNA TGTGCCTGGAATGCAGGATTTAACACTGTAGCTTTCTTT. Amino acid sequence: CAWNAGFNTVAFF. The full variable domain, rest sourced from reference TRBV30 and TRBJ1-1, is SQTIHQWPATLVQPVGSPLSLECTVEGTSNPNLYWYRQAAGRGLQLLFYSVGIGQISSEVPQNLSASRPQDRQFILSSKKLLLSDSGFYLCAWNAGFNTVAFFGQGTRLTVV.

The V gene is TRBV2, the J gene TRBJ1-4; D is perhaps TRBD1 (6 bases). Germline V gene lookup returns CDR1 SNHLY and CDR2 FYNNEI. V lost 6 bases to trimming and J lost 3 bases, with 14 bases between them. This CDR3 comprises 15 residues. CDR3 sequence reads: CASREYRASNEKLFF. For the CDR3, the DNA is TGTGCCAGCAGGGAATACAGGGCCTCTAATGAAAAACTGTTTTTT.

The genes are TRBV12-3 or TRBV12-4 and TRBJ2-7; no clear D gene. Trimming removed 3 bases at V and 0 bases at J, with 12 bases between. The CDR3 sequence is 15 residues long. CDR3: CASSFETAASYEQYF. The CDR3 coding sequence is TGTGCCAGCAGTTTTGAGACTGCGGCCTCCTACGAGCAGTACTTC.

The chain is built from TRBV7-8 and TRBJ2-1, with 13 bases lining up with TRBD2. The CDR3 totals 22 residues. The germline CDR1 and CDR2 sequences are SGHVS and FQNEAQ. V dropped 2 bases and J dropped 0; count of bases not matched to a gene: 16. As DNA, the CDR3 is TGTGCCAGCAGCTTACCCGCGACCCGGACTAGCGGGGGCATGAGCTCCTACAATGAGCAGTTCTTC. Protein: CASSLPATRTSGGMSSYNEQFF.

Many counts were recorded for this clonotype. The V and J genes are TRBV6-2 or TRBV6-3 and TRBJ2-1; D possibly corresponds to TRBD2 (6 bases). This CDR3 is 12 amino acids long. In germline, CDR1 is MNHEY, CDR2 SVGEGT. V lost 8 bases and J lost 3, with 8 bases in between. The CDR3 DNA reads TGTGCCAGCGGGGACTTCTACAATGAGCAGTTCTTC. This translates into CASGDFYNEQFF.

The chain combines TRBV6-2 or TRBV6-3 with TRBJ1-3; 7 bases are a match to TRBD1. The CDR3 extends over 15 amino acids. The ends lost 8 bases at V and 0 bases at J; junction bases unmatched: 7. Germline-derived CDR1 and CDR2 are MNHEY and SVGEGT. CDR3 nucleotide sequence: TGTGCCAGCCGCCGCTGGGACAGCTCTGGAAACACCATATATTTT. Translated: CASRRWDSSGNTIYF.